This record concerns one T cell receptor beta chain sequence. This entry is derived from a study of T cells after yellow fever vaccination. TCRdb ran MiXCR on the 5' RACE reads and lists one entry per CDR3 protein. The sample includes a few hundred thousand distinct CDR3 sequences, approximately 4.2% of them seen just once. Source: PBMCs, taken 5 days after the yellow fever booster vaccination. This receptor was obtained from a man younger than 30 who received the YFV17D yellow fever vaccine.

The CDR3 DNA is TGTGCCAGCAGTCGACTCCCGGGACATTTGAAGTACACGAACACCGGGGAGCTGTTTTTT. Translation: CASSRLPGHLKYTNTGELFF. The chain combines TRBV27 with TRBJ2-2, with D possibly TRBD1 on 6 matching bases. Trimming left V 5 bases short and J 0 bases short, with 25 bases between. This CDR3 has 20 residues. CDR1 MNHEY and CDR2 SMNVEV come from the germline V gene (reference sequence).